The 23 T cell receptor beta chains given below trace back to one sample, sequenced in a study of cytomegalovirus exposure and HLA in healthy donors. The primer mix had 60 Vbeta and 13 Jbeta primers. Profiled with immunoSEQ multiplex PCR; TCRdb holds only in-frame clones, not every one. The sample has about 160,000 clones, 60% to 85% seen once; the top ten hold around 6.5%. Sequencing was carried out using PBMCs. The origin of the receptors is a man in his fifties or sixties in good health and CMV-seropositive.

V gene TRBV5-1 combines with J gene TRBJ2-5; a possible D gene is TRBD2 (5 bases). The length of the CDR3 is 14 residues. CDR1 is SGHRS, CDR2 YFSETQ, per germline. The germline V and J ends were trimmed by 4 bases and 4 bases, with 14 bases remaining between them. CDR3 residues: CASSAGPGVETQYF. CDR3 bases: TGCGCCAGCAGCGCGGGCCCTGGGGTAGAGACCCAGTACTTC.

This clone was detected a few times. This sequence joins TRBV5-6 and TRBJ2-4; D may be TRBD2 (6 bases). V was shortened by 3 bases and J by 4 bases, with 14 bases between the two germline ends. Looked up from germline, CDR1 is SGHDT and CDR2 is YYEEEE. The CDR3 loop spans 15 amino acids. The CDR3 protein is CASSSGDHRKNIQYF. Here the CDR3 DNA reads TGTGCCAGCAGCTCGGGGGACCACCGGAAAAACATTCAGTACTTC.

The chain links TRBV21-1 to TRBJ1-5; the table's D call, TRBD1, has no DNA check behind it. TRBV21-1 is annotated as a pseudogene. The CDR3 is 17 amino acids. CDR3 sequence (DNA): TGTGCCAGCAGCAAAGGAGCCTTTGCAGGGCCCAATCAGCCCCAGCATTTT. As protein: CASSKGAFAGPNQPQHF.

The V and J genes are TRBV28 and TRBJ2-5; 8 bases are a match to TRBD2. The CDR3 covers 16 residues. The V gene end was trimmed by 4 bases and the J gene end by 4 bases; junction bases not matched to a gene: 11. Germline values: CDR1 MDHEN, CDR2 SYDVKM. The CDR3 reads CASSSRFSGKGETQYF. The CDR3 DNA sequence: TGTGCCAGCAGTTCCCGATTTAGCGGGAAGGGAGAGACCCAGTACTTC.

The V and J genes are TRBV18 and TRBJ2-7, with D unresolved. This CDR3 comprises 13 residues. Per the germline V gene, CDR1 is KGHSH and CDR2 is LQKENI. Trimming left V 2 bases short and J 3 bases short, with 8 bases between. The CDR3 sequence: CASSPAKHYEQYF. For the CDR3, the DNA is TGTGCCAGCTCACCAGCAAAACACTACGAGCAGTACTTC.

The gene calls are TRBV4-1 and TRBJ1-5; possibly TRBD1 for D (6 bases). V was shortened by 3 bases and J by 9 bases, with 21 bases between the two germline ends. The CDR3 runs 16 residues. Germline values: CDR1 MGHRA, CDR2 YSYEKL. CDR3 sequence: CASSQDPGQPSRPQHF. The CDR3 coding sequence is TGCGCCAGCAGCCAGGACCCAGGACAGCCCTCGAGGCCCCAGCATTTT.

This chain uses TRBV7-3 with TRBJ2-2; D is possibly TRBD1 (6 bases). The V and J ends lost 3 bases and 9 bases respectively, with 14 bases between them. Germline V gene sequence: CDR1 SGHTA, CDR2 FQGTGA. The length of the CDR3 is 14 residues. The chain's CDR3 is CASSLTGVVRELFF. The CDR3 DNA reads as TGTGCCAGCAGCTTGACAGGTGTCGTTAGGGAGCTGTTTTTT.

The CDR3 sequence is CASSTPNRGKETQYF. In nucleotides, the CDR3 is TGTGCCAGCAGCACACCCAACAGGGGAAAAGAGACCCAGTACTTC. The genes are TRBV7-9 and TRBJ2-5; 7 bases map to TRBD1. With 5 bases clipped from V and 3 bases from J, the junction kept 9 bases outside the gene matches. This CDR3 contains 15 residues. Germline loops: CDR1 SEHNR, CDR2 FQNEAQ (reference sequence).

The chain joins TRBV7-2 to TRBJ2-1; D unclear. With 1 base removed from V and 2 bases from J, the gap between germline ends came to 9 bases. Germline CDR1 reads SGHTA; CDR2 reads FQGNSA. The CDR3 has 15 residues. The chain's CDR3 is CASSLGPAAYNEQFF. The CDR3 nucleotides are TGTGCCAGCAGCTTAGGTCCGGCGGCCTACAATGAGCAGTTCTTC.

Concerning this clone itself: Other nucleotide sequences in the sample specify the same CDR3. The chain uses TRBV7-6 and TRBJ2-7; D might be TRBD2 (5 bases). Germline CDR1 and CDR2: SGHVS and FNYEAQ. The V end lost 5 bases, the J end lost 1 base, and 12 bases lay between the germline ends. CDR3 length equals 14 residues. CDR3: CASSPSGSSYEQYF. Here the CDR3 DNA reads TGTGCCAGCAGCCCAAGCGGATCATCCTACGAGCAGTACTTC.

As to this clone: One junction end does not reproduce the germline sequence, and a read error may be involved. The rearrangement uses TRBV11-3 and TRBJ2-1; 13 nucleotides agree with TRBD2. The CDR3 sequence is 16 residues long. Germline V CDR1 and CDR2: SGHNT, YENEEA. The DNA for the CDR3 is TGTGCCAGCAGCTTAGGACTAGCGGGAGGTTACAATGGGCAGTTCTTC. Protein product: CASSLGLAGGYNGQFF.

This CDR3 is CATRDLLGMTQYF. DNA for the CDR3: TGTGCCACCCGGGACTTGTTGGGGATGACCCAGTACTTC. V gene TRBV6-1 combines with J gene TRBJ2-5; TRBD2 is a possible D gene (6 bases). The CDR3 sequence is 13 residues long. Trimming took off 10 bases at V and 7 bases at J, with 19 bases between the two ends. In germline, CDR1 is MNHNS, CDR2 SASEGT.

This chain links TRBV28 with TRBJ1-4; TRBD1 might be the D (6 bases). CDR1 and CDR2 (germline): MDHEN, SYDVKM. This CDR3 is 15 amino acids long. V was pared by 10 bases and J by 8 bases, with 23 bases between. This CDR3 reads CATTGGAQGGEKLFF. The CDR3 DNA reads TGTGCCACCACGGGAGGGGCCCAAGGGGGGGAAAAACTGTTTTTT.

The chain uses TRBV9 and TRBJ2-3; 7 bases agree with TRBD2. Looked up from germline, CDR1 is SGDLS and CDR2 is YYNGEE. CDR3 length: 16 residues. V shed 4 bases, J shed 4 bases, and the junction held 12 bases outside the gene matches. The CDR3 DNA follows: TGTGCCAGCAGCCCGGCTTCTGCGGGAGTTTCAGATACGCAGTATTTT. It yields the protein CASSPASAGVSDTQYF. The whole variable domain, filled in from reference TRBV9 and TRBJ2-3, reads DSGVTQTPKHLITATGQRVTLRCSPRSGDLSVYWYQQSLDQGLQFLIQYYNGEERAKGNILERFSAQQFPDLHSELNLSSLELGDSALYFCASSPASAGVSDTQYFGPGTRLTVL.

The V call is TRBV6-1, the J call TRBJ2-5, with 9 nucleotides matching TRBD2. The V segment lost 0 bases and the J segment 1 base; nucleotides outside the gene matches: 0. The germline V gene encodes CDR1 MNHNS and CDR2 SASEGT. This CDR3 region has 15 residues. The CDR3 loop reads CASSEASGGQETQYF. The CDR3 region has the DNA TGTGCCAGCAGTGAAGCTAGCGGGGGCCAAGAGACCCAGTACTTC.

The chain uses TRBV5-1 and TRBJ1-2, with 9 positions matching TRBD1. The V and J ends lost 0 bases and 2 bases, in that order; junction bases with no gene match: 5. Germline CDR1 reads SGHRS; CDR2 reads YFSETQ. There are 16 residues in the CDR3. CDR3 region: CASSLEGTGRNYGYTF. CDR3 bases: TGCGCCAGCAGCTTGGAAGGGACAGGGAGGAACTATGGCTACACCTTC.

DNA for the CDR3: TGTGCCAGCCGAGAGGCGGCGCCCTATGGCTACACCTTC. This translates into CASREAAPYGYTF. The rearrangement joins TRBV28 to TRBJ1-2, with D uncertain. CDR1 is MDHEN, CDR2 SYDVKM, per germline. The ends were cut back, 8 bases at V and 4 bases at J, with 14 bases in the middle. The CDR3 contains 13 residues.

The rearrangement uses TRBV13 and TRBJ2-7; D is ambiguous. V gave up 2 bases and J gave up 0 bases, with 8 bases separating them. CDR1 is PRHDT and CDR2 is FYEKMQ in the germline V gene (reference sequence). This CDR3 is 14 amino acids long. CDR3 sequence: CASSLPAVSYEQYF. The CDR3 DNA follows: TGTGCCAGCAGCTTACCCGCAGTCTCCTACGAGCAGTACTTC.

This clone was counted between two and nine times. The CDR3: CASSLRGQGGTGELFF. The CDR3 DNA sequence: TGCGCCAGCAGCTTGCGAGGACAGGGCGGGACCGGGGAGCTGTTTTTT. The chain employs TRBV5-1 and TRBJ2-2, with TRBD1 matching 8 bases. From germline, CDR1 is SGHRS and CDR2 YFSETQ. The CDR3 consists of 16 residues. The ends lost 1 base at V and 5 bases at J; junction bases unmatched: 7. Together with reference TRBV5-1 and TRBJ2-2, the CDR3 gives the full variable domain: KAGVTQTPRYLIKTRGQQVTLSCSPISGHRSVSWYQQTPGQGLQFLFEYFSETQRNKGNFPGRFSGRQFSNSRSEMNVSTLELGDSALYLCASSLRGQGGTGELFFGEGSRLTVL.

The chain recombines TRBV6-1 with TRBJ2-7; D might be TRBD2 (5 bases). This CDR3 comprises 14 residues. Trimming took off 5 bases at V and 0 bases at J, with 11 bases between the two ends. Germline V gene sequence: CDR1 MNHNS, CDR2 SASEGT. CDR3 sequence (DNA): TGTGCCAGCAGTAAGACACGGGGCTCCTACGAGCAGTACTTC. It translates to CASSKTRGSYEQYF.

V is TRBV6-1 and J is TRBJ1-5; TRBD1 matches 7 bases. The CDR3 loop spans 16 amino acids. V gave up 3 bases and J gave up 0 bases; unmatched junction bases: 5. Germline lookup yields CDR1 MNHNS and CDR2 SASEGT. CDR3 DNA: TGTGCCAGCAGTGAGACAGGGCGGATTAGCAATCAGCCCCAGCATTTT. It yields the protein CASSETGRISNQPQHF.

This clone was seen once. The chain carries TRBV5-1 and TRBJ2-7, with TRBD1 matching 7 bases. J gave up 4 bases and V 0 bases, and 7 bases lay outside the gene matches. Germline CDR1 and CDR2: SGHRS and YFSETQ. This CDR3 is 15 amino acids long. CDR3: CASSLGSGQKYEQYF. The CDR3 region has the DNA TGCGCCAGCAGCTTGGGATCGGGACAGAAATACGAGCAGTACTTC.

This chain uses TRBV28 with TRBJ1-5; D uncertain. Per germline, CDR1 MDHEN and CDR2 SYDVKM. The CDR3 has 16 residues. V lost 2 bases and J 4 bases, leaving 15 bases between the germline ends. The DNA for the CDR3 is TGTGCCAGCAGTTTAGTCCCGGGAGTTCTTAATCAGCCCCAGCATTTT. Translating it yields CASSLVPGVLNQPQHF.